This TCR beta chain was obtained from a study of CD8 T cells in Susac syndrome. An amount of RNA that ranged from roughly 0.5 to 1 ug was reverse transcribed with random hexamers. TCRdb used MiXCR to reprocess the immunoSEQ multiplex PCR reads, holding one entry per CDR3 protein. Here the sample spans approximately 120,000 distinct CDR3 sequences, 95% to 98% being singletons. It was negative isolation that provided the CD8+ and CD4+ T cells, whereas TEMRA cells were enriched by FACS. Trimming removed 7 bases at V and 5 bases at J, with 17 bases between. This CDR3 has 14 residues. The V gene's germline CDR1 is SNHLY and CDR2 FYNNEI.

The sample comprised CD4+ T cells from PBMCs. V gene TRBV2 combines with J gene TRBJ1-1; a possible D gene is TRBD1 (5 bases). This TCR came from a human donor in good health. CDR3 coding DNA: TGTGCCAGCACCCCACAGGAGGCTGTAACTGAAGCTTTCTTT. This translates into CASTPQEAVTEAFF.